These 28 T cell receptor beta chains originate from one sample sequenced in a study of a mutant IDH1 vaccine in newly diagnosed glioma. TCRdb keeps only in-frame clones here, not all; method: immunoSEQ multiplex PCR. Among under 150,000 clones, roughly 77% were seen once, and the ten largest hold 5.5%. Indicated time point: week 11, during vaccination. One vaccine dose held 300 ug of mutant IDH1 20-mer peptide and came with topical imiquimod. Antigen specificity for these receptors is unknown. The starting material was PBMCs, obtained from a glioma patient whose treatment included an IDH1 peptide vaccine. These receptor sequences come from a man in his forties with glioma.

The genes are TRBV6-5 and TRBJ1-1; maybe TRBD1 (6 bases). The CDR3 extends over 13 amino acids. Germline V gene lookup returns CDR1 MNHEY and CDR2 SVGAGI. Trimming left V 0 bases short and J 4 bases short, with 6 bases between. Here the CDR3 DNA reads TGTGCCAGCAGTTACTCAGGGGGCACTGAAGCTTTCTTT. Amino acids: CASSYSGGTEAFF.

The chain has TRBV4-2 and TRBJ2-1; 9 nucleotides line up with TRBD2. The V segment lost 1 base and the J segment 6 bases; nucleotides outside the gene matches: 13. This CDR3 spans 18 amino acids. Looked up from germline, CDR1 is LGHNA and CDR2 is YNFKEQ. CDR3 in DNA: TGTGCCAGCAGCCAAGGAACGGCGGGAGGGCCGCTGGTCAATGAGCAGTTCTTC. Residues: CASSQGTAGGPLVNEQFF.

The chain employs TRBV9 and TRBJ2-1; 8 bases fit TRBD2. J was trimmed by 9 bases and V by 0 bases; bases with no gene match: 5. This CDR3 comprises 14 residues. The germline CDR1 and CDR2 sequences are SGDLS and YYNGEE. The CDR3 DNA reads as TGTGCCAGCAGCGTAGTTGACCGGGAGGGTGAGCAGTTCTTC. Protein: CASSVVDREGEQFF. The full variable domain, its missing parts supplied by reference TRBV9 and TRBJ2-1, is DSGVTQTPKHLITATGQRVTLRCSPRSGDLSVYWYQQSLDQGLQFLIQYYNGEERAKGNILERFSAQQFPDLHSELNLSSLELGDSALYFCASSVVDREGEQFFGPGTRLTVL.

The J gene is TRBJ1-2, the V gene TRBV19; D is unresolved. V dropped 4 bases and J dropped 6 bases, with 9 bases sitting between them. Germline loops: CDR1 LNHDA, CDR2 SQIVND (reference sequence). The CDR3 spans 12 residues. The CDR3 sequence is CASSNEGNGYTF. DNA of the CDR3: TGTGCCAGTAGTAACGAAGGGAATGGCTACACCTTC.

By its share, this clone is medium-sized. The chain has TRBV7-9 and TRBJ2-6; possibly TRBD1 for D (5 bases). Trimming took off 1 base at V and 2 bases at J, with 9 bases between the two ends. The CDR3 covers 16 residues. CDR1 is SEHNR and CDR2 is FQNEAQ in the germline V gene (reference sequence). For the CDR3, the DNA is TGTGCCAGCAGCTTAGGGCCAGGGACTGGGGCCAACGTCCTGACTTTC. Translating gives CASSLGPGTGANVLTF.

The gene calls are TRBV5-1 and TRBJ1-4; no clear D gene. The V gene lost 3 bases and the J gene lost 2 bases, with 11 bases spanning the gap. The CDR3 runs to 15 residues. CDR1 is SGHRS, CDR2 YFSETQ, per germline. The CDR3 spells CASSSGRLTNEKLFF. CDR3 coding DNA: TGCGCCAGCAGCTCAGGCAGGTTGACTAATGAAAAACTGTTTTTT.

As regards this clone: The junction departs from germline at one end; a sequencing error may be responsible. The V call is TRBV7-7, the J call TRBJ2-1; possibly TRBD1 or TRBD2 for D (5 bases each). Germline CDR1 SSHAT, CDR2 FNYEAQ (reference sequence). CDR3 size: 15 residues. As DNA, the CDR3 is TGTGCTAGCAGCAGAGGTCTGGGACCGGGCAATGAGCAGTTCTTC. As protein: CASSRGLGPGNEQFF.

The chain employs TRBV30 and TRBJ1-2; no reliable D call. The germline gives CDR1 GTSNPN, CDR2 SVGIG (reference sequence). The V and J ends lost 8 bases and 2 bases respectively, with 15 bases between them. This CDR3 comprises 13 residues. This CDR3 is CAVPARGNYGYTF. The CDR3 DNA is TGTGCCGTTCCTGCCCGCGGAAACTATGGCTACACCTTC.

Comments on this clone: Distinct nucleotide sequences in the sample also encode this CDR3. This chain uses TRBV5-1 with TRBJ2-1, with D perhaps matching TRBD1 (5 bases). Trimming took 0 bases from V and 7 from J, leaving 8 bases between them. Germline CDR1 and CDR2: SGHRS and YFSETQ. The CDR3 is 13 amino acids. The CDR3 sequence: CASSLVRGNEQFF. DNA for the CDR3: TGCGCCAGCAGCTTGGTAAGGGGAAATGAGCAGTTCTTC.

The chain couples TRBV19 to TRBJ2-5, with 11 bases aligning to TRBD1. This CDR3 comprises 17 residues. The germline CDR1 and CDR2 sequences are LNHDA and SQIVND (reference sequence). Trimming removed 1 base from V and 4 bases from J; junction bases left unmatched: 8. As DNA, the CDR3 is TGTGCCAGTAGTATAGGAAGAGGGACAGGGGGTGGAGAGACCCAGTACTTC. This codes for CASSIGRGTGGGETQYF.

The chain recombines TRBV4-3 with TRBJ1-2, with D unclear. Trimming shortened V by 0 bases and J by 4 bases, and 9 bases separated the two germline ends. Germline CDR1 reads LGHNA; CDR2 reads YSLEER. The CDR3 spans 14 residues. CDR3 region: CASSQDPGPYGYTF. Here the CDR3 DNA reads TGCGCCAGCAGCCAAGATCCCGGGCCCTATGGCTACACCTTC.

V usage is TRBV5-6 and J usage is TRBJ2-1; D remains unclear. V gave up 2 bases and J gave up 6 bases, with 12 bases separating them. Per germline, CDR1 SGHDT and CDR2 YYEEEE. The CDR3 length is 14 residues. Here the CDR3 DNA reads TGTGCCAGCAGCTTTCCTGGGTTGGGCAATGAGCAGTTCTTC. Translation: CASSFPGLGNEQFF.

The gene calls are TRBV6-1 and TRBJ1-1; 10 positions agree with TRBD1. Germline V lookup: CDR1 MNHNS, CDR2 SASEGT. The CDR3 length is 14 residues. Trimming took 4 bases from V and 4 from J; bases not matched to a gene: 3. The chain's CDR3 is CASSVTGGLTEAFF. The CDR3 coding sequence is TGTGCCAGCAGTGTGACAGGGGGCCTCACTGAAGCTTTCTTT.

This clone was seen just once. This sequence joins TRBV7-2 and TRBJ2-1; TRBD2 aligns across 10 bases. V lost 0 bases, J lost 7 bases, and 6 bases stayed unmatched. The length of the CDR3 is 16 residues. Germline CDR1 is SGHTA and CDR2 is FQGNSA. The CDR3 sequence is CASSLAKASGGNEQFF. CDR3 coding DNA: TGTGCCAGCAGCTTAGCAAAGGCTAGCGGGGGTAATGAGCAGTTCTTC.

The chain couples TRBV4-3 to TRBJ1-2; tentatively, D is TRBD1 (6 bases). The CDR3 loop spans 15 amino acids. The V end lost 0 bases, the J end lost 8 bases, and 16 bases lay between the germline ends. CDR1 LGHNA and CDR2 YSLEER come from the germline V gene. The CDR3 nucleotides are TGCGCCAGCAGCCAAGAGGCAGGGGTGGCGGTAGGCTACACCTTC. Its translation is CASSQEAGVAVGYTF.

The gene calls are TRBV6-5 and TRBJ1-5, with a weak D call TRBD1 (6 bases). The CDR3 consists of 15 residues. Germline CDR1 and CDR2: MNHEY and SVGAGI. V shed 6 bases and J shed 7 bases, with 19 bases lying between them. The CDR3 here is CASSLGQGRGQPQHF. CDR3 bases: TGTGCCAGCAGCCTCGGTCAGGGTAGGGGGCAGCCCCAGCATTTT.

This chain links TRBV4-1 with TRBJ2-7, with D unresolved. The CDR3 contains 12 residues. Germline lookup yields CDR1 MGHRA and CDR2 YSYEKL. Trimming took off 4 bases at V and 1 base at J, with 5 bases between the two ends. The CDR3 loop reads CASSRLSYEQYF. DNA for the CDR3: TGCGCCAGCAGCCGCCTGTCCTACGAGCAGTACTTC.

This sequence joins TRBV29-1 and TRBJ2-3; D remains unclear. Deletions cut 7 bases from V and 2 bases from J, with 16 bases between. Germline V gives CDR1 SQVTM, CDR2 ANQGSEA. This CDR3 comprises 14 residues. The CDR3 spells CSGAELAITDTQYF. In nucleotides, the CDR3 is TGCAGCGGGGCGGAGTTAGCTATCACAGATACGCAGTATTTT.

The genes are TRBV9 and TRBJ1-1; D not certain. Germline CDR1 SGDLS, CDR2 YYNGEE. This CDR3 has 15 residues. The ends were cut back, 4 bases at V and 0 bases at J, with 13 bases in the middle. CDR3: CASSPGGGMNTEAFF. CDR3 DNA: TGTGCCAGCAGCCCGGGCGGAGGGATGAACACTGAAGCTTTCTTT.

V gene TRBV7-2 combines with J gene TRBJ2-7, with D possibly TRBD1 on 5 matching bases. V was shortened by 5 bases and J by 10 bases, with 15 bases between the two germline ends. From germline, CDR1 is SGHTA and CDR2 FQGNSA. This CDR3 comprises 12 residues. The CDR3 bases are TGTGCCAGCAGCAAGGACATACTCGAACAGTACTTC. Its protein product is CASSKDILEQYF.

This clone appeared a few times. The CDR3 region is CASSYLQGRDYTF. The CDR3 DNA follows: TGTGCCAGCAGCTACCTCCAGGGTAGGGACTACACCTTC. The gene calls are TRBV6-6 and TRBJ1-2; maybe TRBD1 (5 bases). The CDR3 extends over 13 amino acids. Trimming took 6 bases from V and 10 from J, leaving 18 bases between them. CDR1 and CDR2 from the germline V gene are MNHNY and SVGAGI (reference sequence).

The chain carries TRBV5-6 and TRBJ2-7; the D gene is possibly TRBD1 (6 bases). Looked up from germline, CDR1 is SGHDT and CDR2 is YYEEEE. The V end was cut by 2 bases, the J end by 5 bases, with 11 bases between. This CDR3 comprises 13 residues. As DNA, the CDR3 is TGTGCCAGCAGCTTTGGGGGCGGAGACGAGCAGTACTTC. Protein sequence: CASSFGGGDEQYF.

In its sample, this clone was seen once. This rearrangement joins TRBV5-1 to TRBJ2-5; 8 nucleotides align to TRBD1. The CDR3 loop spans 15 amino acids. V lost 4 bases and J lost 1; bases outside the gene matches: 6. Germline V CDR1 and CDR2: SGHRS, YFSETQ. CDR3 region: CASSRSGTGQETQYF. The CDR3 DNA is TGCGCCAGCAGCAGATCCGGGACAGGCCAAGAGACCCAGTACTTC.

The CDR3 here is CASSPGGSGNTIYF. The CDR3 nucleotides are TGTGCCAGCTCACCGGGAGGGTCTGGAAACACCATATATTTT. This chain joins TRBV18 and TRBJ1-3; D not resolved. The V end lost 3 bases, the J end lost 1 base, and 7 bases lay between the germline ends. Germline CDR1 KGHSH, CDR2 LQKENI. This CDR3 comprises 14 residues. The entire variable domain, with the rest obtained from reference TRBV18 and TRBJ1-3, is as follows: NAGVMQNPRHLVRRRGQEARLRCSPMKGHSHVYWYRQLPEEGLKFMVYLQKENIIDESGMPKERFSAEFPKEGPSILRIQQVVRGDSAAYFCASSPGGSGNTIYFGEGSWLTVV.

This clone came up many times. This rearrangement joins TRBV6-1 to TRBJ2-7; 9 bases line up with TRBD1. The CDR3 consists of 14 residues. The J segment lost 4 bases and the V segment lost 5 bases, leaving 6 bases of the junction unmatched. The germline V gene encodes CDR1 MNHNS and CDR2 SASEGT. The CDR3 loop reads CASSTDRGKYEQYF. Here the CDR3 DNA reads TGTGCCAGCAGTACGGACAGGGGCAAGTACGAGCAGTACTTC.

The CDR3 here is CASSYWTGGDEQYF. CDR3 DNA: TGTGCCAGCAGCTACTGGACAGGGGGCGATGAGCAGTACTTC. The chain has TRBV5-5 and TRBJ2-7, with 11 bases identical to TRBD1. The germline gives CDR1 SGHKS, CDR2 YYEKEE (reference sequence). V trimming: 3 bases; J trimming: 7 bases; junction bases outside the gene matches: 6. The CDR3 is 14 amino acids.

This chain connects TRBV23-1 to TRBJ2-3; 8 bases line up with TRBD2. TRBV23-1 is labeled an ORF, and its function is uncertain. This CDR3 is 16 amino acids long. V was clipped by 2 bases and J by 2 bases; unmatched bases: 6. The CDR3 region has the DNA TGCGCCAGCAGTCAACCCGGGAGGGATTACACAGATACGCAGTATTTT. It encodes CASSQPGRDYTDTQYF.

This chain connects TRBV19 to TRBJ2-7; D may be TRBD1 (5 bases). The germline gives CDR1 LNHDA, CDR2 SQIVND (reference sequence). Trimming took off 3 bases at V and 3 bases at J, with 15 bases between the two ends. This CDR3 has 15 amino acids. This CDR3 reads CASSMLQGNDYEQYF. CDR3 bases: TGTGCCAGTAGTATGTTGCAGGGAAACGACTACGAGCAGTACTTC.